This TCR beta chain was recovered during a study of identical twins. Study-wide findings and caveats: Out-of-frame beta chain sequences displayed weaker excess sharing between twins. The conclusions drew on cross-sectional statistical analysis instead of tracking the same donors. Analyses based on zero insertions could be partly confounded by invariant MAIT and iNKT cells.

CDR3 size: 18 residues. Trimming shortened V by 0 bases and J by 2 bases, and 17 bases separated the two germline ends. Germline V lookup: CDR1 SGHVS, CDR2 FNYEAQ. This clonotype was observed a single time. Its antigen is still unknown. Template switching created a universal primer site, and the cDNA included unique molecular identifiers. TCRdb called the 5' RACE reads again in MiXCR, with one record for every CDR3 protein. The sample includes 450,000 to 650,000 distinct CDR3 sequences, over 8.5% seen only once; the top ten take 3%. These records were also assigned to another study, of yellow fever vaccine responses in identical twins.

The gene calls are TRBV7-6 and TRBJ2-1; D might be TRBD1 or TRBD2, each matching 6 bases. Sequencing was carried out using PBMCs. This clonotype was sampled from a woman aged 18 to 35 in good health. CDR3 nucleotides: TGTGCCAGCAGCTTAGCGCTGGGGGGCGCAATTCCCTACAATGAGCAGTTCTTC. It specifies CASSLALGGAIPYNEQFF.